This T cell receptor (beta chain) was sequenced for a study of blood T cell repertoires in COVID-19. Study in general: Some COVID-19 samples were acute and others convalescent; all came from the United States, Italy and Spain. T cells, B-cell-depleted T cells, or PBMCs supplied cDNA or gDNA.

This CDR3 is 13 amino acids long. Per germline, CDR1 LNHDA and CDR2 SQIVND (reference sequence). The V end was cut by 6 bases, the J end by 4 bases, with 10 bases between. How the authors handled the data: The assay estimated nucleated cells by amplifying reference gene primers. Assay used: immunoSEQ multiplex PCR; TCRdb lists only in-frame clones, some missing. V and J calls and clone size are given by that table; D and trimming were obtained from the DNA. The sample has approximately 110,000 clones; 85% to 90% are singletons. The rearrangement uses TRBV19 and TRBJ2-1; a possible D gene is TRBD2 (6 bases). This sequence was found in a human donor in a cohort sampled during active COVID-19. The specimen sequenced was peripheral blood. The CDR3 spells CASSLAIYNEQFF. The CDR3 bases are TGTGCCAGTAGCCTAGCGATATACAATGAGCAGTTCTTC.